A single sample is the source of the 26 T cell receptor beta chains below, sequenced in a study of identical twins. TCRdb re-derived calls from the 5' RACE reads in MiXCR, one entry per CDR3 protein. The sample includes 200,000 to 250,000 distinct CDR3 sequences, 7.5% seen only once; the top ten take roughly 5.4%. This same sample was also taken into another study, of yellow fever vaccine responses in identical twins.

Sample: CD8+ T cells sorted from blood. The receptors stem from a woman younger than 35 in good health.

This clonotype has a count of ten or more. The V and J genes are TRBV5-1 and TRBJ2-1, with D uncertain. Germline loops: CDR1 SGHRS, CDR2 YFSETQ. This CDR3 comprises 13 residues. The V and J ends lost 1 base and 4 bases respectively, with 6 bases between them. The CDR3 is CASSLLGYNEQFF. The CDR3 nucleotides are TGCGCCAGCAGCTTGCTAGGATACAATGAGCAGTTCTTC.

This clonotype was observed a few times. The J gene is TRBJ1-4, the V gene TRBV5-6, with D tentatively TRBD1 (6 bases). CDR3 length: 13 amino acids. The V end was cut by 6 bases, the J end by 8 bases, with 14 bases between. Per the germline V gene, CDR1 is SGHDT and CDR2 is YYEEEE. The CDR3 coding sequence is TGTGCCAGCACTTACAGGGTTTACGAAAAACTGTTTTTT. It is translated as CASTYRVYEKLFF.

The table lists this clonotype with many counts. This rearrangement joins TRBV6-2 or TRBV6-3 to TRBJ2-3; D is ambiguous. Per germline, CDR1 MNHEY and CDR2 SVGEGT. The V gene lost 0 bases and the J gene lost 2 bases, with 9 bases spanning the gap. The CDR3 consists of 15 residues. The DNA for the CDR3 is TGTGCCAGCAGTTACTCTGGGCTCAACACAGATACGCAGTATTTT. Its protein product is CASSYSGLNTDTQYF.

There are many counts of this clonotype. The chain uses TRBV10-3 and TRBJ2-2, with D unclear. Germline lookup yields CDR1 ENHRY and CDR2 SYGVKD. The CDR3 runs to 13 residues. Trimming removed 8 bases from V and 2 bases from J, with 9 bases in between. The DNA of the CDR3 is TGTGCCATCTTCGAGTTCAACACCGGGGAGCTGTTTTTT. It translates to CAIFEFNTGELFF.

The table lists this clonotype with a few counts. This rearrangement joins TRBV12-3 or TRBV12-4 to TRBJ2-7, with 8 bases identical to TRBD1. This CDR3 comprises 15 residues. V shed 5 bases, J shed 3 bases, and the junction held 9 bases outside the gene matches. The CDR3 reads CASSPTQTGGYEQYF. CDR3 DNA: TGTGCCAGCAGTCCAACCCAAACAGGGGGCTACGAGCAGTACTTC.

The V and J genes are TRBV20-1 and TRBJ2-5; D may match TRBD1 or TRBD2 (5 bases each). The CDR3 contains 14 residues. The germline CDR1 and CDR2 sequences are DFQATT and SNEGSKA (reference sequence). V dropped 4 bases and J dropped 6 bases, with 18 bases sitting between them. The CDR3: CSATGTQTVKTQYF. CDR3 bases: TGCAGTGCTACCGGGACCCAAACAGTAAAGACCCAGTACTTC.

In this sample, this clonotype turned up many times. The CDR3 coding sequence is TGCAGCGTTGTGGGCGGGAGAAGAAACGATGAGCAGTTCTTC. Its protein product is CSVVGGRRNDEQFF. This chain connects TRBV29-1 to TRBJ2-1; 7 nucleotides align to TRBD2. The CDR3 extends over 14 amino acids. V was clipped by 4 bases and J by 8 bases; unmatched bases: 11. Germline lookup yields CDR1 SQVTM and CDR2 ANQGSEA.

This clonotype was counted between two and nine times. V usage is TRBV12-3 or TRBV12-4 and J usage is TRBJ2-7; a possible D gene is TRBD1 (6 bases). The ends were cut back, 0 bases at V and 3 bases at J, with 9 bases in the middle. There are 14 residues in the CDR3. In DNA form, the CDR3 reads TGTGCCAGCAGTTTAGCGGGGGCAGACTACGAGCAGTACGTC. This gives the protein CASSLAGADYEQYV.

This rearrangement joins TRBV28 to TRBJ2-3, with D perhaps TRBD2 (7 bases). Trimming cost V 6 bases and J 0 bases, with 16 bases left between them. There are 16 residues in the CDR3. The germline V gene encodes CDR1 MDHEN and CDR2 SYDVKM. CDR3 in amino acids: CASRGGRASSTDTQYF. CDR3 coding DNA: TGTGCCAGCAGGGGGGGGCGGGCCTCTAGCACAGATACGCAGTATTTT.

This clonotype has a count of ten or more. The gene calls are TRBV27 and TRBJ2-2, with 15 nucleotides matching TRBD2. The CDR3 consists of 16 residues. The V segment lost 5 bases and the J segment 5 bases; nucleotides outside the gene matches: 3. Germline V gene sequence: CDR1 MNHEY, CDR2 SMNVEV (reference sequence). CDR3 protein: CASSGTSGGLTGELFF. CDR3 nucleotide sequence: TGTGCCAGCAGTGGGACTAGCGGGGGGCTGACCGGGGAGCTGTTTTTT.

The chain uses TRBV28 and TRBJ1-1, with D hard to call. The CDR3 is 11 amino acids. Trimming pared 10 bases from V and 4 bases from J, leaving 10 bases between. Germline V gene sequence: CDR1 MDHEN, CDR2 SYDVKM. The CDR3 region is CAITRGTEAFF. Here the CDR3 DNA reads TGTGCCATAACCCGGGGCACTGAAGCTTTCTTT.

The gene calls are TRBV9 and TRBJ2-1; D gene uncertain. The CDR3 spans 14 residues. CDR1 is SGDLS, CDR2 YYNGEE, per germline. Between the trimmed V and J ends, which lost 0 bases and 6 bases, there was a span of 10 bases. CDR3 coding DNA: TGTGCCAGCAGCGTAGGCGGCTCGAGCAATGAGCAGTTCTTC. This sequence encodes CASSVGGSSNEQFF.

This clonotype was counted at least ten times. This rearrangement joins TRBV10-3 to TRBJ2-1; D is uncertain. The V gene lost 6 bases and the J gene lost 4 bases, with 10 bases spanning the gap. This CDR3 region has 13 residues. The germline CDR1 and CDR2 sequences are ENHRY and SYGVKD. This CDR3 is CAIRIQEYNEQFF. The CDR3 DNA is TGTGCCATCAGGATACAAGAATACAATGAGCAGTTCTTC.

The table lists this clonotype with a few counts. The V and J genes are TRBV10-3 and TRBJ1-2, with TRBD1 as a possible D gene (5 bases). V gave up 2 bases and J gave up 8 bases, with 24 bases separating them. Germline V lookup: CDR1 ENHRY, CDR2 SYGVKD. The CDR3 is made up of 17 amino acids. As DNA, the CDR3 is TGTGCCATCAGTGAGCCGACTCCCGGGACGGACTCCGGCGGCTACACCTTC. Translating gives CAISEPTPGTDSGGYTF.

By frequency in the sample, this clonotype is medium-sized (0.01 to 0.1%). The gene calls are TRBV10-2 and TRBJ2-3; the match to TRBD2 covers 7 bases. Looked up from germline, CDR1 is WSHSY and CDR2 is SAAADI. The junction had 6 bases not matched to a gene; V was cut back by 8 bases and J by 1 base. CDR3 length: 14 amino acids. In DNA form, the CDR3 reads TGCGCCAGCCAAAGACTAGCAGGCACAGATACGCAGTATTTT. Translated: CASQRLAGTDTQYF.

This clonotype was detected many times. The chain carries TRBV15 and TRBJ2-3, with D maybe TRBD2 (7 bases). Trimming pared 0 bases from V and 2 bases from J, leaving 9 bases between. The CDR3 contains 15 residues. Looked up from germline, CDR1 is LNHNV and CDR2 is YYDKDF (reference sequence). For the CDR3, the DNA is TGTGCCACCAGCAGAGAGGGGGGGGCCACAGATACGCAGTATTTT. This sequence encodes CATSREGGATDTQYF.

This clonotype was counted at least ten times. This chain uses TRBV5-6 with TRBJ2-7; unclear D gene. Trimming removed 2 bases from V and 6 bases from J, with 9 bases in between. The CDR3 loop spans 12 amino acids. Per the germline V gene, CDR1 is SGHDT and CDR2 is YYEEEE. CDR3 coding DNA: TGTGCCAGCAGCTTTTTAATGGGCGAGCAGTACTTC. Residues: CASSFLMGEQYF.

The table lists this clonotype with a few counts. This sequence joins TRBV7-6 and TRBJ2-2; no definite D call. The CDR3 totals 13 residues. The V end lost 5 bases, the J end lost 2 bases, and 6 bases lay between the germline ends. Germline V gives CDR1 SGHVS, CDR2 FNYEAQ. The DNA for the CDR3 is TGTGCCAGCAGCAATAGTAACACCGGGGAGCTGTTTTTT. Translated: CASSNSNTGELFF.

Notes on this clonotype: The junction departs from the called germline gene at one end, perhaps through a read error. The rearrangement uses TRBV27 and TRBJ2-3; 7 bases agree with TRBD2. CDR1 and CDR2 (germline): MNHEY, SMNVEV (reference sequence). CDR3 size: 16 residues. For the CDR3, the DNA is TGTGCCAGCAGTCTATCTGGGGGAGCGGGGACTGATACGCAGTATTTT. As protein: CASSLSGGAGTDTQYF.

The chain joins TRBV7-9 to TRBJ1-4; D is uncertain. There are 15 residues in the CDR3. CDR1 is SEHNR and CDR2 is FQNEAQ in the germline V gene (reference sequence). V was pared by 4 bases and J by 7 bases, with 16 bases between. The CDR3 coding sequence is TGTGCCAGCAGCTCGGAGTTGTACAAGACTGAAAAACTGTTTTTT. Amino acid sequence: CASSSELYKTEKLFF.

This clonotype was observed many times. J is TRBJ1-2 and V is TRBV6-2 or TRBV6-3, with D possibly TRBD1 on 5 matching bases. Trimming took off 6 bases at V and 4 bases at J, with 15 bases between the two ends. CDR3 length equals 14 residues. Germline-derived CDR1 and CDR2 are MNHEY and SVGEGT. Here the CDR3 DNA reads TGTGCCAGCAGGAAAAGGGGTTACGGCTATGGCTACACCTTC. It codes for CASRKRGYGYGYTF.

Only a few counts were recorded for this clonotype. The chain joins TRBV2 to TRBJ2-1; D is possibly TRBD1 (6 bases). Per germline, CDR1 SNHLY and CDR2 FYNNEI. The V end lost 5 bases, the J end lost 4 bases, and 15 bases lay between the germline ends. CDR3 length: 15 amino acids. The CDR3 region is CASSLVRTAYNEQFF. DNA for the CDR3: TGTGCCAGCAGTCTCGTAAGGACAGCATACAATGAGCAGTTCTTC.

The J gene is TRBJ2-1, the V gene TRBV6-5; 12 bases fit TRBD2. V was pared by 2 bases and J by 9 bases, with 8 bases of the junction left unmatched. Germline CDR1 MNHEY, CDR2 SVGAGI. There are 16 residues in the CDR3. CDR3 bases: TGTGCCAGCAGTTACGGCCCTCTAGCGGGAGGGAGTGAGCAGTTCTTC. Translation gives CASSYGPLAGGSEQFF.

The chain uses TRBV28 and TRBJ1-5; no firm D call. The V gene lost 3 bases and the J gene lost 6 bases, with 12 bases spanning the gap. The CDR3 spans 14 residues. Germline CDR1 MDHEN, CDR2 SYDVKM. The chain's CDR3 is CASSLGGEGQPQHF. The CDR3 coding sequence is TGTGCCAGCAGTTTGGGCGGGGAGGGTCAGCCCCAGCATTTT.

This clonotype was found many times. The rearrangement links TRBV9 to TRBJ2-1; TRBD2 matches at 9 bases. After removal of 0 bases from V and 3 bases from J, the junction contained 7 bases not matched to a gene. Germline-derived CDR1 and CDR2 are SGDLS and YYNGEE. The length of the CDR3 is 17 residues. The chain's CDR3 is CASSVGGGTSRYNEQFF. In DNA, the CDR3 is TGTGCCAGCAGCGTAGGAGGCGGGACTAGCCGCTACAATGAGCAGTTCTTC.

This clonotype was observed a few times. This sequence joins TRBV25-1 and TRBJ1-5; 7 bases line up with TRBD1. Germline lookup yields CDR1 MGHDK and CDR2 SYGVNS. Trimming cost V 2 bases and J 3 bases; bases outside gene matches: 1. The CDR3 length is 14 residues. The CDR3 spells CASSEGTANQPQHF. CDR3 coding DNA: TGTGCCAGCAGTGAAGGGACAGCCAATCAGCCCCAGCATTTT. Looking up the rest from reference TRBV25-1 and TRBJ1-5 gives the full variable domain: EADIYQTPRYLVIGTGKKITLECSQTMGHDKMYWYQQDPGMELHLIHYSYGVNSTEKGDLSSESTVSRIRTEHFPLTLESARPSHTSQYLCASSEGTANQPQHFGDGTRLSIL.